One T cell receptor beta chain is described in this entry. This sample is part of a study of blood T cell repertoires in COVID-19. Original handling: Estimated nucleated cell counts came from reference gene primer amplification. Repertoires were generated with immunoSEQ multiplex PCR, while TCRdb's copy carries only in-frame clones and drops some. V, J and clone size are those of that table, while D and trimming were read from the DNA. This sample has roughly 400,000 clones; more than 70% occur once, and the top ten carry approximately 1.3%. CDR1 and CDR2 from the germline V gene are MNHEY and SMNVEV (reference sequence). V was clipped by 7 bases and J by 0 bases, with 15 bases between them. The CDR3 runs 16 residues. Participants were placed into cohorts based on the clinical history they reported. During the 2 weeks before they entered the study, exposed participants had met someone with a PCR-confirmed or clinician-diagnosed COVID-19 case.

The chain combines TRBV27 with TRBJ1-4, with D uncertain. Sequenced: PBMCs or T cells enriched from blood (not recorded which). The TCR comes from a woman aged 18-29 years who had been exposed to COVID-19. The DNA for the CDR3 is TGTGCCAGCATGGCCAGGCCCGTTGCAACTAATGAAAAACTGTTTTTT. Protein: CASMARPVATNEKLFF.